A selection of T cell receptor beta chains follows, all from one sample in a study of blood T cell repertoires in COVID-19. Clones were read by immunoSEQ multiplex PCR, and TCRdb kept only the in-frame ones, dropping some. The repertoire consists of more than 95,000 clones, with about 85% occurring once and the leading ten covering more than 4%. Sequencing was performed on peripheral blood. The receptors derive from a man aged 45 to 65 with acute or convalescent COVID-19. CDR3s include the opening cysteine and the closing phenylalanine or tryptophan. Fields, in order: CDR3 length, D gene, clone size, V gene, J gene, CDR3 DNA, CDR3 protein. The D gene is left open where the match is weak. The listing skips clone size in some rows; elsewhere it reads once, few, many or a size class.

cdr3_length: 15
d_call: .
clone_size: .
v_call: TRBV9
j_call: TRBJ1-5
cdr3_nt: TGTGCCAGCACCAAGTCGGGGGGGCCTGCGGAGCCCCAGCATTTT
cdr3_aa: CASTKSGGPAEPQHF

cdr3_length: 14
d_call: .
clone_size: .
v_call: TRBV3-1/TRBV3-2
j_call: TRBJ2-3
cdr3_nt: TGTGCCAGCAGCCAAGATAAGGGGTCCGATACGCAGTATTTT
cdr3_aa: CASSQDKGSDTQYF

cdr3_length: 14
d_call: .
clone_size: .
v_call: TRBV5-5
j_call: TRBJ2-5
cdr3_nt: TGTGCCAGCAGCTTGTCGGGGAGACAAGAGACCCAGTACTTC
cdr3_aa: CASSLSGRQETQYF

cdr3_length: 11
d_call: TRBD1
clone_size: .
v_call: TRBV10-3
j_call: TRBJ2-7
cdr3_nt: TGTGCCATCAGCGACAGGGTCGAGCAGTACTTC
cdr3_aa: CAISDRVEQYF

cdr3_length: 13
d_call: .
clone_size: .
v_call: TRBV5-4
j_call: TRBJ2-2
cdr3_nt: TGTGCCAGCACCAATCGGGGGTACGGGGAGCTGTTTTTT
cdr3_aa: CASTNRGYGELFF

cdr3_length: 16
d_call: .
clone_size: .
v_call: TRBV24-1
j_call: TRBJ2-3
cdr3_nt: TGTGCCACCAGTGACGCAGGGCTATCCTCGGCTGATACGCAGTATTTT
cdr3_aa: CATSDAGLSSADTQYF

cdr3_length: 13
d_call: .
clone_size: .
v_call: TRBV7-9
j_call: TRBJ1-2
cdr3_nt: TGTGCCAGCAGCTACAGGGAAGAGGATGGCTACACCTTC
cdr3_aa: CASSYREEDGYTF

cdr3_length: 14
d_call: .
clone_size: .
v_call: TRBV5-1
j_call: TRBJ1-1
cdr3_nt: TGCGCCAGCAGCCCCATCAAACAGGACACTGAAGCTTTCTTT
cdr3_aa: CASSPIKQDTEAFF

cdr3_length: 13
d_call: TRBD1
clone_size: .
v_call: TRBV24-1
j_call: TRBJ1-5
cdr3_nt: TGTGCCACCAGTGACCGGGACAGTCAGCCCCAGCATTTT
cdr3_aa: CATSDRDSQPQHF

cdr3_length: 14
d_call: TRBD1
clone_size: .
v_call: TRBV6-2/TRBV6-3
j_call: TRBJ1-5
cdr3_nt: TGTGCCAGCAGTGACAGGGGACCTAATCAGCCCCAGCATTTT
cdr3_aa: CASSDRGPNQPQHF

cdr3_length: 16
d_call: TRBD2
clone_size: .
v_call: TRBV5-4
j_call: TRBJ2-2
cdr3_nt: TGTGCCAGCAGCAAGGGGGGCCTAGCGGGCACCGGGGAGCTGTTTTTT
cdr3_aa: CASSKGGLAGTGELFF

cdr3_length: 15
d_call: TRBD1
clone_size: .
v_call: TRBV7-9
j_call: TRBJ1-6
cdr3_nt: TGTGCCAGCAGCTTATTACAGGGGGGTAATTCACCCCTCCACTTT
cdr3_aa: CASSLLQGGNSPLHF

cdr3_length: 15
d_call: .
clone_size: once
v_call: TRBV7-9
j_call: TRBJ1-2
cdr3_nt: TGTGCCAGCAGCCTCCCCCTGACGGACTACTATGGCTACACCTTC
cdr3_aa: CASSLPLTDYYGYTF

cdr3_length: 16
d_call: .
clone_size: .
v_call: TRBV5-1
j_call: TRBJ1-2
cdr3_nt: TGCGCCAGCAGCTTGGCGATTTACAGGGACCCGTTGGGCTACACCTTC
cdr3_aa: CASSLAIYRDPLGYTF

cdr3_length: 16
d_call: TRBD1
clone_size: .
v_call: TRBV28
j_call: TRBJ1-4
cdr3_nt: TGTGCCAGCAGTACCTCAGGGGGCACATTTAATGAAAAACTGTTTTTT
cdr3_aa: CASSTSGGTFNEKLFF

cdr3_length: 13
d_call: TRBD1
clone_size: .
v_call: TRBV30
j_call: TRBJ1-2
cdr3_nt: TGTTTCTCCGGACAGGGATCTAACTATGGCTACACCTTC
cdr3_aa: CFSGQGSNYGYTF

cdr3_length: 15
d_call: .
clone_size: .
v_call: TRBV10-3
j_call: TRBJ2-6
cdr3_nt: TGTGCCATCAGTGAACTAGATGGTGGGGCCAACGTCCTGACTTTC
cdr3_aa: CAISELDGGANVLTF

cdr3_length: 12
d_call: .
clone_size: .
v_call: TRBV24-1
j_call: TRBJ2-7
cdr3_nt: TGTGCCGTGGTGGGGGGGCCCTACGAGCAGTACTTC
cdr3_aa: CAVVGGPYEQYF

cdr3_length: 12
d_call: .
clone_size: .
v_call: TRBV5-4
j_call: TRBJ1-5
cdr3_nt: TGTGCCAGCAGCCTGCCGGGGCAGCCCCAGCATTTT
cdr3_aa: CASSLPGQPQHF

cdr3_length: 12
d_call: .
clone_size: .
v_call: TRBV9
j_call: TRBJ1-2
cdr3_nt: TGTGCCAGCAGCCCAGGACTTGATGGCTACACCTTC
cdr3_aa: CASSPGLDGYTF

cdr3_length: 14
d_call: TRBD2
clone_size: .
v_call: TRBV9
j_call: TRBJ2-5
cdr3_nt: TGTGCCAGCAGCGTACCGGGACTACAAGAGACCCAGTACTTC
cdr3_aa: CASSVPGLQETQYF

cdr3_length: 14
d_call: TRBD1
clone_size: .
v_call: TRBV28
j_call: TRBJ1-4
cdr3_nt: TGTGCCAGCAGTCTGACAGGGACTAATGAAAAACTGTTTTTT
cdr3_aa: CASSLTGTNEKLFF

cdr3_length: 16
d_call: .
clone_size: few
v_call: TRBV6-5
j_call: TRBJ1-4
cdr3_nt: TGTGCCAGCAGTTCCGTTTGGACAGCCTTCAATGAAAAACTGTTTTTT
cdr3_aa: CASSSVWTAFNEKLFF

cdr3_length: 13
d_call: .
clone_size: .
v_call: TRBV28
j_call: TRBJ2-7
cdr3_nt: TGTGCCAGCAGTTTAGGGCAGACCTACGAGCAGTACTTC
cdr3_aa: CASSLGQTYEQYF

cdr3_length: 13
d_call: TRBD1
clone_size: .
v_call: TRBV12-3/TRBV12-4
j_call: TRBJ1-2
cdr3_nt: TGTGCCAGCAGTCCGACAGGGCAGCATGGCTACACCTTC
cdr3_aa: CASSPTGQHGYTF

cdr3_length: 16
d_call: TRBD2
clone_size: .
v_call: TRBV7-8
j_call: TRBJ2-1
cdr3_nt: TGTGCCAGCAGCCCTAGAGCGGGAGTGCCCTACAATGAGCAGTTCTTC
cdr3_aa: CASSPRAGVPYNEQFF

cdr3_length: 15
d_call: .
clone_size: .
v_call: TRBV15
j_call: TRBJ1-1
cdr3_nt: TGTGCCACCAGCAGAGATGTAGCGGTTGGCACTGAAGCTTTCTTT
cdr3_aa: CATSRDVAVGTEAFF

cdr3_length: 14
d_call: TRBD1
clone_size: .
v_call: TRBV5-1
j_call: TRBJ1-4
cdr3_nt: TGCGCCAGCAGCTTAGGAGGGGGCGGCTCAAAACTGTTTTTT
cdr3_aa: CASSLGGGGSKLFF

cdr3_length: 20
d_call: TRBD1
clone_size: .
v_call: TRBV5-1
j_call: TRBJ1-6
cdr3_nt: TGCGCCAGCAGCTTGGACCGTTGGGACAGGGGAGTCTCCTATAATTCACCCCTCCACTTT
cdr3_aa: CASSLDRWDRGVSYNSPLHF

cdr3_length: 16
d_call: TRBD1
clone_size: .
v_call: TRBV12-5
j_call: TRBJ1-4
cdr3_nt: TGTGCTAGTGGTTTGATTCTAAGGGGGCGGGGTGAAAAACTGTTTTTT
cdr3_aa: CASGLILRGRGEKLFF

cdr3_length: 14
d_call: TRBD1
clone_size: .
v_call: TRBV10-3
j_call: TRBJ1-1
cdr3_nt: TGTGCCATCAGTGAAAACAGGGGGAACACTGAAGCTTTCTTT
cdr3_aa: CAISENRGNTEAFF

cdr3_length: 13
d_call: TRBD1
clone_size: .
v_call: TRBV11-3
j_call: TRBJ1-6
cdr3_nt: TGTGCCAGCAGGGACAGGGTTAATTCACCCCTCCACTTT
cdr3_aa: CASRDRVNSPLHF

cdr3_length: 14
d_call: .
clone_size: .
v_call: TRBV5-1
j_call: TRBJ2-7
cdr3_nt: TGCGCCAGCAGCTTGGGACAGAGGACCTACGAGCAGTACTTC
cdr3_aa: CASSLGQRTYEQYF

cdr3_length: 17
d_call: TRBD1
clone_size: once
v_call: TRBV7-9
j_call: TRBJ2-1
cdr3_nt: TGTGCCAGCAGCTTACCCAGGGGGCATGGGGTGGACAATGAGCAGTTCTTC
cdr3_aa: CASSLPRGHGVDNEQFF

cdr3_length: 15
d_call: TRBD2
clone_size: .
v_call: TRBV11-2
j_call: TRBJ2-7
cdr3_nt: TGTGCCAGCAGCTTCGGCGGGGGGGCCGGGATCGAGCAGTACTTC
cdr3_aa: CASSFGGGAGIEQYF